This T cell receptor (beta chain) was sequenced during a study of cytomegalovirus exposure and HLA in healthy donors. Study-level points and caveats: Three chains linked to CMV were shown in vitro to be specific for CMV antigens. The Asian-associated ancestry cluster reportedly had fewer N-insertions than the approximately 700-donor mean in a later analysis.

Germline CDR1 and CDR2: MGHDK and SYGVNS. J gave up 5 bases and V 1 base, and 7 bases lay outside the gene matches. CDR3 size: 16 residues. This PCR relied on a set of 60 Vbeta primers and 13 Jbeta primers. Original handling: In a later analysis, roughly 10 million of approximately 81 million unique beta chains occurred in at least two donors. The repertoire was sequenced with immunoSEQ multiplex PCR; TCRdb's copy has only in-frame clones and lacks some. V and J calls and clone size are given by that table; D and trimming were obtained from the DNA. The data show about 140,000 clones, roughly 80% seen once. Nominally healthy donors provided the samples, though records likely missed some immune exposures. Points on this clone: Its target is not known.

Sequencing was performed on PBMCs. The sequence was collected from a middle-aged woman in good health and CMV-seropositive. V and J are TRBV25-1 and TRBJ2-1; 8 positions agree with TRBD2. The chain's CDR3 is CASSESGTSKDNEQFF. The DNA of the CDR3 is TGTGCCAGCAGTGAATCCGGGACTAGTAAAGACAATGAGCAGTTCTTC.